The rows below give T cell receptor beta chains drawn from one sample of a study of cytomegalovirus exposure and HLA in healthy donors. Measured with immunoSEQ multiplex PCR; TCRdb has only the in-frame clones, and not every one. The sample includes 150,000 or so clones, approximately 80% of them seen just once. Sequencing was performed on PBMCs. These receptors came from a man aged 30-40 years in good health and CMV-seronegative. The CDR3 runs from the conserved cysteine through the conserved F or W. A D gene is named only where the DNA matches it firmly. Clone sizes are given selectively: once, few, many, or a class where the clone is expanded.

clone_size	v_call	j_call	d_call	cdr3_nt	cdr3_aa
NA	TRBV25-1	TRBJ1-6	NA	TGTGCCAGCAGTGAATCCCGGAGCTCCTATAATTCACCCCTCCACTTT	CASSESRSSYNSPLHF
NA	TRBV7-9	TRBJ1-1	NA	TGTGCCAGCAGCCTATCCGAGAATCGGGAGACTGAAGCTTTCTTT	CASSLSENRETEAFF
NA	TRBV9	TRBJ2-7	TRBD1	TGTGCCAGACACAGGGGGCGCTCATACGAGCAGTACTTC	CARHRGRSYEQYF
NA	TRBV7-9	TRBJ1-2	TRBD1	TGTGCCAGCAGCTTCCAGGACAGGGTTTATGGCTACACCTTC	CASSFQDRVYGYTF
few	TRBV2	TRBJ2-1	TRBD2	TGTGCCAGCAGCGCGAGGACTAGCTCCTACAATGAGCAGTTCTTC	CASSARTSSYNEQFF
few	TRBV23-1	TRBJ1-4	TRBD1	TGCGCCAGCAGTCAACCCTACAGGGGATTCGCAAAACTGTTTTTT	CASSQPYRGFAKLFF
NA	TRBV4-1	TRBJ2-7	NA	TGCGCCAGCAGCCAAGATCCGGGAGTCCTCTACGAGCAGTACTTC	CASSQDPGVLYEQYF
few	TRBV7-9	TRBJ2-1	NA	TGTGCCAGCAGGTCAGTTGGCTATGAGCAGTTCTTC	CASRSVGYEQFF
few	TRBV7-6	TRBJ2-1	TRBD1	TGTGCCAGCAGCTTAGCAGCCGGACAGGGCGATCCGTTCTTC	CASSLAAGQGDPFF
NA	TRBV4-1	TRBJ2-1	NA	TGCGCCAGCAGCCACCCAAGGAGGGAGAGCCTTAGCTCCTACAATGAGCAGTTCTTC	CASSHPRRESLSSYNEQFF
NA	TRBV20-1	TRBJ1-1	NA	TGCAGTGCTGGTATAGGGGTAGAAGCTTTCTTT	CSAGIGVEAFF
NA	TRBV7-9	TRBJ2-7	TRBD1	TGTGCCAGCAGGAAGGGACAGGGGGTGGGCGAGCAGTACTTC	CASRKGQGVGEQYF
NA	TRBV2	TRBJ1-6	NA	TGTGCCAGCAGTGAACCTAGCGTTAGCTCACCCCTCCACTTT	CASSEPSVSSPLHF
NA	TRBV28	TRBJ2-1	NA	TGTGCCAGCAGTTTATTTTCGGCGGGGCACAATGAGCAGTTCTTC	CASSLFSAGHNEQFF
NA	TRBV18	TRBJ2-7	NA	TGTGCCAGCTCACCCAACAGGGAGAGGGAGCAGTACTTC	CASSPNREREQYF
NA	TRBV19	TRBJ2-7	NA	TGTGCCAGTAGTATGCCTGGGGCGGTAAACGAGCAGTACTTC	CASSMPGAVNEQYF
NA	TRBV19	TRBJ1-2	NA	TGTGCCAGTAGTATTACGGGGGGCAATGGCTACACCTTC	CASSITGGNGYTF
NA	TRBV2	TRBJ1-6	TRBD1	TGTGCCAGCAGTGAATACAGGGGGAGGTATTCACCCCTCCACTTT	CASSEYRGRYSPLHF
NA	TRBV15	TRBJ1-1	NA	TGTGCCACCAGCCCCCGACGGGATCCCGGGGCTGAAGCTTTCTTT	CATSPRRDPGAEAFF
NA	TRBV25-1	TRBJ2-7	NA	TGTGCCAGCAGTGACCCCCTCTACGAGCAGTACTTC	CASSDPLYEQYF
once	TRBV7-3	TRBJ2-5	TRBD2	TGTGCCGGAGGGCAGGCTAGCGGGGAGACCCAGTACTTC	CAGGQASGETQYF
NA	TRBV30	TRBJ2-1	NA	TGTGCCTGGAGCACCCCAGGGCCTGAGCAGTTCTTC	CAWSTPGPEQFF